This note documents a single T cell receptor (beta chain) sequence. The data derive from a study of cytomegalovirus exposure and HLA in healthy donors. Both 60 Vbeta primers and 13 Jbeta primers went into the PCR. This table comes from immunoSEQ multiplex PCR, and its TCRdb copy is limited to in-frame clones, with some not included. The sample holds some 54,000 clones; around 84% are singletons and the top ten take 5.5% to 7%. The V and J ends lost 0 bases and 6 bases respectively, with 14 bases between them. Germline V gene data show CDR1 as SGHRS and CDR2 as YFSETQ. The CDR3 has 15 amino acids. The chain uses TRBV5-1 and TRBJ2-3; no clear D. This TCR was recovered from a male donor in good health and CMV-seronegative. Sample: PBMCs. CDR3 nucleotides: TGCGCCAGCAGCTTGGCCGCGAGTGGTGCGGATACGCAGTATTTT. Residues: CASSLAASGADTQYF.